This is a list of T cell receptor beta chains from one sample in a study of blood T cell repertoires in COVID-19. Clones were read by immunoSEQ multiplex PCR, and TCRdb kept only the in-frame ones, dropping some. This table has about 69,000 clones, roughly three quarters appearing once. The sample was peripheral blood. The receptors originated from a man aged 55 to 70 with acute or convalescent COVID-19. CDR3s include the opening cysteine and the closing phenylalanine or tryptophan. A D gene is named only where the DNA matches it firmly. Not all rows give a size; the values are once, few, many and, for expanded clones, a class.

TRBD1,TRBV6-2/TRBV6-3,TRBJ1-2,16,few,TGTGCCAGCAGTTACTCGCTGACAGGGGACAACTATGGCTACACCTTC,CASSYSLTGDNYGYTF
NA,TRBV5-4,TRBJ2-5,15,NA,TGTGCCAGCAGCCGAAACTCGATGTACCAAGAGACCCAGTACTTC,CASSRNSMYQETQYF
NA,TRBV6-5,TRBJ1-2,13,NA,TGTGCCAGCAGCGGGTCGGTCGGCTATGGCTACACCTTC,CASSGSVGYGYTF
NA,TRBV7-2,TRBJ2-2,14,few,TGTGCCAGCAGCTTAGAGTTCGGCACCGGGGAGCTGTTTTTT,CASSLEFGTGELFF
NA,TRBV5-1,TRBJ2-5,12,once,TGCGCCAGCAGCCCGGACCAAGAGACCCAGTACTTC,CASSPDQETQYF
TRBD1,TRBV5-1,TRBJ1-5,14,once,TGCGCCAGCAGCGTGACAGGGGGCAAACAGCCCCAGCATTTT,CASSVTGGKQPQHF
NA,TRBV7-2,TRBJ2-7,15,NA,TGTGCCAGCAGCCCCGGGGGCGGGGGATCCTACGAGCAGTACTTC,CASSPGGGGSYEQYF
NA,TRBV15,TRBJ2-1,17,few,TGTGCCACCAGCAGAGATTCCGGGACACAGGCAATGATTGAGCAGTTCTTC,CATSRDSGTQAMIEQFF
TRBD2,TRBV6-4,TRBJ2-7,16,NA,TGTGCCAGATGTATGAGACTAGCGGGGACCTCCTACGAGCAGTACTTC,CARCMRLAGTSYEQYF
NA,TRBV5-4,TRBJ1-1,14,NA,TGTGCCAGCAGCTACGGGGGGCAGAACACTGAAGCTTTCTTT,CASSYGGQNTEAFF
TRBD2,TRBV4-2,TRBJ2-1,17,once,TGTGCCAGCAGCTTCCGCTCCGGGACTAGCGGGGGGAATGAGCAGTTCTTC,CASSFRSGTSGGNEQFF
NA,TRBV5-8,TRBJ2-5,16,NA,TGTGCCAGCACCCCGCCGATAGGCACCTTGCGGGAGACCCAGTACTTC,CASTPPIGTLRETQYF
TRBD1,TRBV6-4,TRBJ2-2,14,NA,TGTGCCAGTCGGACAGGAACGAACACCGGGGAGCTGTTTTTT,CASRTGTNTGELFF
NA,TRBV4-1,TRBJ2-3,14,NA,TGCGCCAGCAGCCCTCGACAGGCAACAGATACGCAGTATTTT,CASSPRQATDTQYF
TRBD1,TRBV11-2,TRBJ1-1,14,NA,TGTGCCAGCAGCATGACAGGGGTGAACACTGAAGCTTTCTTT,CASSMTGVNTEAFF
TRBD1,TRBV4-2,TRBJ1-2,14,NA,TGTGCCAGCAATCCGGCAGGGGGCAGCTATGGCTACACCTTC,CASNPAGGSYGYTF
TRBD2,TRBV13,TRBJ2-1,17,NA,TGTGCCAGCAGCTTAGACACTAGCGGGGGTCGGAGGAATGAGCAGTTCTTC,CASSLDTSGGRRNEQFF
TRBD2,TRBV5-4,TRBJ2-5,14,NA,TGTGCCAGCAGCACTGTACTAGCGGAAGAGACCCAGTACTTC,CASSTVLAEETQYF
NA,TRBV30,TRBJ1-5,15,NA,TGTGCCTGGAGTGGTTCGAGGTTATGGAATCAGCCCCAGCATTTT,CAWSGSRLWNQPQHF
NA,TRBV11-2,TRBJ2-5,15,NA,TGTGCCAGCAGACCTACTAGAGCACGTCAGGAGACCCAGTACTTC,CASRPTRARQETQYF
TRBD1,TRBV7-3,TRBJ1-6,15,NA,TGTGCCAGCAGCCTACAGGGGCACAATAATTCACCCCTCCACTTT,CASSLQGHNNSPLHF
TRBD1,TRBV5-1,TRBJ2-5,15,NA,TGCGCCAGCAGCTTGAACGGACAGGGGGTTGAGACCCAGTACTTC,CASSLNGQGVETQYF
NA,TRBV15,TRBJ1-2,13,NA,TGTGCCACCAGCAGAGATTACAGCTATGGCTACACCTTC,CATSRDYSYGYTF
TRBD1,TRBV4-3,TRBJ2-2,16,NA,TGCGCCAGCGGGTTCTACAGGGGAGTTGACACCGGGGAGCTGTTTTTT,CASGFYRGVDTGELFF
TRBD2,TRBV4-2,TRBJ2-1,18,NA,TGTGCCAGCAGCCAAGGATCCAGCGGGGGGGCCATTGGCGGTGAGCAGTTCTTC,CASSQGSSGGAIGGEQFF
NA,TRBV27,TRBJ1-1,15,NA,TGTGCCAGTAGACGACCGACAGACAGGAACACTGAAGCTTTCTTT,CASRRPTDRNTEAFF
TRBD1,TRBV6-2/TRBV6-3,TRBJ2-3,15,NA,TGTGCCAGCAGTGACAGGGGTTGGCGCACAGATACGCAGTATTTT,CASSDRGWRTDTQYF
NA,TRBV7-2,TRBJ1-1,16,NA,TGTGCCAGCAGCCCTAAGACAGTCCGCATGAACACTGAAGCTTTCTTT,CASSPKTVRMNTEAFF
TRBD1,TRBV29-1,TRBJ2-3,13,NA,TGCAGCGTTGGGACAGGGTACGCAGATACGCAGTATTTT,CSVGTGYADTQYF
TRBD1,TRBV7-3,TRBJ2-7,15,NA,TGTGCCAGCAGCGTCACCGGGACAGGGAGCTACGAGCAGTACTTC,CASSVTGTGSYEQYF
NA,TRBV7-9,TRBJ1-1,12,NA,TGTGCCAGCAGCTTAAATATCGCGAAAGCTTTCTTT,CASSLNIAKAFF
NA,TRBV7-8,TRBJ1-2,15,NA,TGTGCCAGCAGCTTAGATCGGAGAAGTAACTATGGCTACACCTTC,CASSLDRRSNYGYTF
NA,TRBV5-8,TRBJ1-2,16,NA,TGTGCCAGCAGCTTGGCTTCTCCCGGGAGTAAATATGGCTACACCTTC,CASSLASPGSKYGYTF
NA,TRBV5-1,TRBJ1-1,15,NA,TGCGCCAGCAGCTTGGGGCCGGGCGGGGGCACTGAAGCTTTCTTT,CASSLGPGGGTEAFF
NA,TRBV7-2,TRBJ1-2,14,few,TGTGCCAGCAGCCTGCGAATGTGGGAGGATGGCTACACCTTC,CASSLRMWEDGYTF